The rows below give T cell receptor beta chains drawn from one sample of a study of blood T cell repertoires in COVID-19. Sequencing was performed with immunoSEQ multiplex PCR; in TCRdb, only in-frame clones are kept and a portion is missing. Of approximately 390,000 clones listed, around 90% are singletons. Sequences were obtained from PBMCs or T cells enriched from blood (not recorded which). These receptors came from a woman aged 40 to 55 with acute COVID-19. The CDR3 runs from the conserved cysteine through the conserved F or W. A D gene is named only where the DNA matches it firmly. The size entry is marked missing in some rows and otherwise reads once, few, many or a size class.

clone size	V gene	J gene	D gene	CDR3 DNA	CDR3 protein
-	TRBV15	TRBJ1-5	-	TGTGCCACCAGCCCGGACGGGGACAATCAGCCCCAGCATTTT	CATSPDGDNQPQHF
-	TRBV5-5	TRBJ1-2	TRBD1	TGTGCCAGCAGCCCGACAGGGACCCCTAACTATGGCTACACCTTC	CASSPTGTPNYGYTF
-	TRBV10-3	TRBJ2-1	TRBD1	TGTGCCATCAGTGAGGGCAGGGGGCAGAATGAGCAGTTCTTC	CAISEGRGQNEQFF
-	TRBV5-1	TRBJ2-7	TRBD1	TGCGCCAGCAGCTTGGGGGGGACAGCCTCCTACGAGCAGTACTTC	CASSLGGTASYEQYF
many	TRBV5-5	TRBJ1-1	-	TGTGCCAGCAGCCAAGGACACGAGTTCTACCCGAACACTGAAGCTTTCTTT	CASSQGHEFYPNTEAFF
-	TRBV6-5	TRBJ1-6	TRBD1	TGTGCCAGCAAGAAGGACAGGGAGAATAATTCACCCCTCCACTTT	CASKKDRENNSPLHF
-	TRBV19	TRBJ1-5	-	TGTGCCAGTAGTTTGGGGGCAGGCAGCAATCAGCCCCAGCATTTT	CASSLGAGSNQPQHF
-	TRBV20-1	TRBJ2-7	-	TGCAGTGCTAGTCCCGAGTACGAGCAGTACTTC	CSASPEYEQYF
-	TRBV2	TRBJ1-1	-	TGTGCCAGCAGTGAGAGGCGGGGTTTGAACACTGAAGCTTTCTTT	CASSERRGLNTEAFF
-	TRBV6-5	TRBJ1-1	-	TGTGCCAGCAGTTCCGGACCTAGGGGAACTGAAGCTTTCTTT	CASSSGPRGTEAFF
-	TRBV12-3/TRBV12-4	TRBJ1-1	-	TGTGCCAGCACCCCGGGAGGGACCACTGAAGCTTTCTTT	CASTPGGTTEAFF
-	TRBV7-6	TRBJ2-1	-	TGTGCCAGCAGCACAGGGTCTGGCAATGAGCAGTTCTTC	CASSTGSGNEQFF
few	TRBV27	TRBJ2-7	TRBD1	TGTGCCAGCAGGTCTAAGACAGGGTACGAGCAGTACTTC	CASRSKTGYEQYF
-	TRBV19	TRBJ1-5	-	TGTGCCAGTAGTATAGGACAGAACAATCAGCCCCAGCATTTT	CASSIGQNNQPQHF
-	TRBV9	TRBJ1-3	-	TGTGCCAGCAGCGTAGATGCAGGGGAGTATGGAAACACCATATATTTT	CASSVDAGEYGNTIYF
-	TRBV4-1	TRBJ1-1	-	TGCGCCAGCAGCCTGGCAAACACTGAAGCTTTCTTT	CASSLANTEAFF
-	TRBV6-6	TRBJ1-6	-	TGTGCCAGCAGTCTGACAGGTCCGGATTCACCCCTCCACTTT	CASSLTGPDSPLHF
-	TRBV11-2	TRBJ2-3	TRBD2	TGTGCCAGCAGCTCTCTTAGCGGGGGGAGCGATACGCAGTATTTT	CASSSLSGGSDTQYF
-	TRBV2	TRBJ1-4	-	TGTGCCAGCAGTGAATGGCAGGGGAGTTCCGGTGAAAAACTGTTTTTT	CASSEWQGSSGEKLFF
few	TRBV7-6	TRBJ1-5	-	TGTGCCAGCAGCTTAGGGGCAGGGATTAGCAATCAGCCCCAGCATTTT	CASSLGAGISNQPQHF